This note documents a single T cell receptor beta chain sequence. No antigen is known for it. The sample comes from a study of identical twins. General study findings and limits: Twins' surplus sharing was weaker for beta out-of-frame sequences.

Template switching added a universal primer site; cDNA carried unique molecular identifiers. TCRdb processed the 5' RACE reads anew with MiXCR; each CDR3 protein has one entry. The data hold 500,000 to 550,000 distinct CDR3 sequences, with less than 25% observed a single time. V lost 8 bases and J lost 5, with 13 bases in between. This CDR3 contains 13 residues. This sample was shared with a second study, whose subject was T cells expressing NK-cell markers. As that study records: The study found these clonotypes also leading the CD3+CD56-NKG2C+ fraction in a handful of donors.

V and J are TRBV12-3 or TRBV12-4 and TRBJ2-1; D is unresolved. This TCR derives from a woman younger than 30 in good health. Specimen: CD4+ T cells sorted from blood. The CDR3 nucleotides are TGTGCCAGCGTGGGTCTCGAGGACAATGAGCAGTTCTTC. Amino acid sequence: CASVGLEDNEQFF.